Given below is one T cell receptor beta chain in context. Its antigen has not been determined. No base quality values were provided; no much bigger clone lies one nucleotide off. This specimen's time point label, interpreted: 100 days after allo-HCT. Blood from recipients was drawn about 28 days before transplant and again at days 30, 100 and 180 after transplant. Using Nuclei Lysis Solution, genomic DNA was extracted from unfractionated peripheral blood mononuclear cells that were either fresh or cryopreserved. The immunoSEQ assay, a bias-controlled multiplex PCR using V- and J-specific primers, was used to amplify TCR beta CDR3 regions from genomic DNA. In a second PCR step, a proprietary barcode and Illumina adapter sequences were attached to the CDR3 amplicons. An Illumina MiSeq instrument was used for sequencing of the CDR3 libraries. Per the authors' processing: Export and quality control were done with immunoSEQ Analyzer 3.0, while downstream analyses used R Bioconductor and Immunarch. Only productive rearrangements in the normalized downsampled data set went into calculating the repertoire metrics. Pathologically expanded clonotypes were defined as those larger than 5 templates in the normalized cohort. The Inverse Simpson Index served as the measure of repertoire diversity. The non-normalized data set was used for CMV-specificity analyses so that all clonotypes could be captured. Sourced from immuneACCESS, this table was stored by TCRdb with only in-frame sequences that have V and J called. A share of the clones is absent; for the studies checked, an unresolved V gene accounts for under half, and the remainder has no known explanation. D and trimming come from the DNA, and the V and J calls and clone size come from that table. For this sample there are approximately 5,700 clones; over 90% appear just once. In total, the top ten clones hold 48% of the sample.

As encoded in the germline V gene, CDR1 is MNHEY while CDR2 is SVGAGI. V loses 2 bases, J loses 3 bases, and the germline ends lie 10 bases apart. Counted from cysteine to phenylalanine, this CDR3 has 14 amino acids. The CDR3 DNA has 42 bases and is translated from base 1. These data belong to a study of T cell clonotyping in hematopoietic cell transplantation (dated by TCRdb to the early 2020s). General notes on the study: A total of over 130 blood samples were gathered in the study from 35 consecutive transplant recipients along with their related donors. Patients were recruited between late 2015 and January 2017 and followed until September 2020 or death. Findings and caveats that apply to the study as a whole: Inverse Simpson Index values from donors and from recipients before transplant predicted broader TCR repertoire diversity after transplant. After transplant, TCR diversity in recipients dropped, and pathologically expanded clonotypes climbed progressively between day 30 and day 180. Only a small fraction of recipient repertoires overlapped donor repertoires, with over 95% appearing de novo at the given depth. Sample size was limited, and cells were not sorted, so CD4 and CD8 repertoire contributions could not be separated.

The sequenced sample was peripheral blood mononuclear cells, obtained 100 days after allogeneic stem cell transplant. The chain links TRBV6-5 with TRBJ1-1, with the D gene call left open. The receptor's source is a female patient between 50 and 60 years old who had an allogeneic stem cell transplant from an unrelated donor, so T cells may come from the graft donor. Some clones in this sample may be carry-over from other donors' samples. The DNA reads as follows: TGTGCCAGCAGTTACGGATTGAGAGACACTGAAGCTTTCTTT. Its amino acids are CASSYGLRDTEAFF.